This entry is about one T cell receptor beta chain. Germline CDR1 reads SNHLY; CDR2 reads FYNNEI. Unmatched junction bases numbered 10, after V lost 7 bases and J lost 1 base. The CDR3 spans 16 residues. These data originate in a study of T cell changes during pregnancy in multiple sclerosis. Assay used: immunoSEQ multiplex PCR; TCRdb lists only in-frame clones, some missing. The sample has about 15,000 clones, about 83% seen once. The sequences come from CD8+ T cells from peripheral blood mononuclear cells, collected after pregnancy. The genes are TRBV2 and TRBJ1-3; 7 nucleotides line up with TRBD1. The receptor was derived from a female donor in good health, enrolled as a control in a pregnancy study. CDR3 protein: CASNKAQGVSGNTIYF. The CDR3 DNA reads TGTGCCAGCAACAAAGCCCAGGGGGTTTCTGGAAACACCATATATTTT.